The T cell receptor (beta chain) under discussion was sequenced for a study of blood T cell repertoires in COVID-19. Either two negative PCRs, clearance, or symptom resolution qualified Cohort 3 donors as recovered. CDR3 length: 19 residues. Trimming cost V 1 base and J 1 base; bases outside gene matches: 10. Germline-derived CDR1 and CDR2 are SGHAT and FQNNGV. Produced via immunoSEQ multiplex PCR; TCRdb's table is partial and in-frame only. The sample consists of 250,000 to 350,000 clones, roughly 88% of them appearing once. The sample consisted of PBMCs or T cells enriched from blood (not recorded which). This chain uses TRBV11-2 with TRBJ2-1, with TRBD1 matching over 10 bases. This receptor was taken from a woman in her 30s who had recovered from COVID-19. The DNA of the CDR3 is TGTGCCAGCAGCTTAGGGCTAAAGGGACAGGGGAAATCCTACAATGAGCAGTTCTTC. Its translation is CASSLGLKGQGKSYNEQFF.